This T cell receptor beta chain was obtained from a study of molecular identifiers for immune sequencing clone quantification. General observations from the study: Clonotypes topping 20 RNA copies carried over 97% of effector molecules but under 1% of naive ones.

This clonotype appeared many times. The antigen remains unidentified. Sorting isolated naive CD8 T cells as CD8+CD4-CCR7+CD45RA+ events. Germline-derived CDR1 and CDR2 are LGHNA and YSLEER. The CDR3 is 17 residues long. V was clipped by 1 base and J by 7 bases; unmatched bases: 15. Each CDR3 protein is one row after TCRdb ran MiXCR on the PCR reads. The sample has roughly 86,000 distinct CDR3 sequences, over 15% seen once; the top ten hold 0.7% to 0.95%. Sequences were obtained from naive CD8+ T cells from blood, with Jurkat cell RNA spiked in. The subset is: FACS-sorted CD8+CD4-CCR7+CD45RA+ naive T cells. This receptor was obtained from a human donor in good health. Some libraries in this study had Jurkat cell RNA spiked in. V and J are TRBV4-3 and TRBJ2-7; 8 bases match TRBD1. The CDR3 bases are TGCGCCAGCAGCCAAGCAGCTGCAGGGGGCGCGGCAAGAGAGCAGTACTTC. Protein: CASSQAAAGGAAREQYF.